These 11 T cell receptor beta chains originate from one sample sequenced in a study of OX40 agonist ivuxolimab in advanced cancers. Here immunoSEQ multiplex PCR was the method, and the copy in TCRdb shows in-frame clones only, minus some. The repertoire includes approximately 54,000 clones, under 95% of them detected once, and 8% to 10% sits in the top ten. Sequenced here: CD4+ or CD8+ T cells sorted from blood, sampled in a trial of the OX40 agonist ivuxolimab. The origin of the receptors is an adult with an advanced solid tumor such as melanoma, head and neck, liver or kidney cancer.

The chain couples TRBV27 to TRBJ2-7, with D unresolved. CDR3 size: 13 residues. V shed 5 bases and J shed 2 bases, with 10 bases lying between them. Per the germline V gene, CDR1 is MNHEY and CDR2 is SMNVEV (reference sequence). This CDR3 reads CASSPHLPYEQYF. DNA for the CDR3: TGTGCCAGCAGTCCACACCTACCCTACGAGCAGTACTTC.

This chain's CDR3 is CASSELSGGQLNQPQHF. CDR3 DNA: TGTGCCAGTAGTGAGTTGTCGGGGGGGCAACTCAATCAGCCCCAGCATTTT. The chain has TRBV19 and TRBJ1-5; possible D gene TRBD1, 6 bases. CDR1 is LNHDA and CDR2 is SQIVND in the germline V gene (reference sequence). The V end lost 5 bases, the J end lost 3 bases, and 20 bases lay between the germline ends. The CDR3 sequence is 17 residues long.

The CDR3 nucleotides are TGTGCCAGCAGCCAGGGAGGGGTTGGAGCCTACGAGCAGTACTTC. It translates to CASSQGGVGAYEQYF. The chain combines TRBV5-6 with TRBJ2-7; 7 bases are a match to TRBD2. The V gene's germline CDR1 is SGHDT and CDR2 YYEEEE. The V gene end was trimmed by 4 bases and the J gene end by 2 bases; junction bases not matched to a gene: 9. This CDR3 is built from 15 residues.

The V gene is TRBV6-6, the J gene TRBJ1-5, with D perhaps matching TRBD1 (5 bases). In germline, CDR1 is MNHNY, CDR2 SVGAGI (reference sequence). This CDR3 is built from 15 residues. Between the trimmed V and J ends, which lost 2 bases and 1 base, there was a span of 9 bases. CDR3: CASSYGAESNQPQHF. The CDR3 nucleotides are TGTGCCAGCAGTTACGGGGCGGAGAGCAATCAGCCCCAGCATTTT.

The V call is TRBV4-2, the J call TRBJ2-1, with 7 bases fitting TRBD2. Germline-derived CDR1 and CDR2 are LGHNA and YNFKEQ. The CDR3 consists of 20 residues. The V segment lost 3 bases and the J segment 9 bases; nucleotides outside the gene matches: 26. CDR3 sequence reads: CASSQEVAGRRVGPGGEQFF. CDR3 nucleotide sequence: TGTGCCAGCAGCCAGGAAGTGGCGGGGAGAAGAGTGGGCCCGGGGGGTGAGCAGTTCTTC.

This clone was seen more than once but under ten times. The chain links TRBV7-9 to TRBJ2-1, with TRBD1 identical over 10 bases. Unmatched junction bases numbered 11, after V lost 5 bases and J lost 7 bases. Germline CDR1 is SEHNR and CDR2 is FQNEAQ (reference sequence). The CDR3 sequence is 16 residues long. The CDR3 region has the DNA TGTGCCAGCAGCCGTAGACAGGGGGCCGACTATAATGAGCAGTTCTTC. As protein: CASSRRQGADYNEQFF.

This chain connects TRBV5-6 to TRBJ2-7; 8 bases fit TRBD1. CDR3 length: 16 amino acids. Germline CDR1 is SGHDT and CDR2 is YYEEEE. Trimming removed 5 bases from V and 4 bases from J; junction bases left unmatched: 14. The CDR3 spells CASSSTPGGRGYEQYF. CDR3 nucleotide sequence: TGTGCCAGCAGTTCAACTCCAGGGGGCCGAGGGTACGAGCAGTACTTC.

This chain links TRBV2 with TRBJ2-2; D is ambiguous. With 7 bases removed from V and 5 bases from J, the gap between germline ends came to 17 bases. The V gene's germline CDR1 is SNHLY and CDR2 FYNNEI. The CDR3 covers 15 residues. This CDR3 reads CASTPAFLKTGELFF. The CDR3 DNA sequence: TGTGCCAGCACCCCAGCGTTCCTAAAGACCGGGGAGCTGTTTTTT.

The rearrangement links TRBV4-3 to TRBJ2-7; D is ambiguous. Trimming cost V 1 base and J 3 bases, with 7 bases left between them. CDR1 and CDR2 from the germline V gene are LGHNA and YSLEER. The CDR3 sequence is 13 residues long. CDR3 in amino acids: CASSQGTYYEQYF. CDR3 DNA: TGCGCCAGCAGCCAAGGGACCTACTACGAGCAGTACTTC.

The CDR3 DNA reads TGTGCCAGCAGTTTCCCCGGACTGTACAATGAGCAGTTCTTC. This codes for CASSFPGLYNEQFF. This chain connects TRBV27 to TRBJ2-1, with D possibly being TRBD2 (5 bases). Germline assignment: CDR1 MNHEY and CDR2 SMNVEV (reference sequence). The CDR3 sequence is 14 residues long. The ends were cut back, 3 bases at V and 4 bases at J, with 10 bases in the middle.

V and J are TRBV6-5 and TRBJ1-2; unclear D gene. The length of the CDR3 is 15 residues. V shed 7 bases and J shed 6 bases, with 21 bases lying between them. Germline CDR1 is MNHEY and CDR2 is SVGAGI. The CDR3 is CASTYPGLQKHGYTF. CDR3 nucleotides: TGTGCCAGCACCTACCCCGGACTACAAAAGCATGGCTACACCTTC.